These 27 T cell receptor beta chains came from one sample sequenced in a study of T cell repertoires in cytomegalovirus infection (dated by TCRdb to between 2018 and 2021). No cognate antigen is known for these TCRs. Sequencing relied on an Illumina HiSeq 1500. In TCRdb, the public reads were trimmed at Q25 with fastp and aligned with MiXCR, with productive beta chains retained. Rows with a matching CDR3 protein are joined into one entry that keeps the most common DNA and genes. The sample table lists about 830,000 distinct CDR3 sequences, about 30% of them with a count of one. The ten biggest clones cover around 12% of the sample. The treatment or condition tag for this specimen amounts to: in vitro stimulation with specific CMV peptide epitopes to enrich CMV-specific T cells. The source was cultured CD8+ T cells from PBMCs, collected from culture after CMV antigen stimulation. The source of these receptors is a human donor in good health (CMV status not recorded). Some clones in this sample may be carry-over from other donors' samples.

This clonotype was picked up many times. The chain combines TRBV12-3 or TRBV12-4 with TRBJ1-2, with D perhaps matching TRBD1 (5 bases). Trimming removed 3 bases at V and 3 bases at J, with 14 bases between. CDR3 length equals 15 residues. CDR3 DNA sequence: TGTGCCAGCAGTTTGGAAAGGGGCTCTCACTATGGCTACACCTTC. Translating gives CASSLERGSHYGYTF.

This clonotype showed up just a few times. The gene calls are TRBV6-5 and TRBJ1-4; D may be TRBD1 (5 bases). Trimming left V 4 bases short and J 8 bases short, with 14 bases between. The germline CDR1 and CDR2 sequences are MNHEY and SVGAGI. The CDR3 consists of 14 residues. CDR3 sequence (DNA): TGTGCCAGCAGTTCCGACAGTCGGGGAGAAAAACTGTTTTTT. The encoded protein is CASSSDSRGEKLFF.

This clonotype has just a few counts. V usage is TRBV28 and J usage is TRBJ1-1; 9 bases match TRBD1. V lost 7 bases, J lost 4 bases, and 7 bases stayed unmatched. CDR1 is MDHEN, CDR2 SYDVKM, per germline. The length of the CDR3 is 14 residues. Here the CDR3 reads CASIPRDRVTEAFF. CDR3 nucleotide sequence: TGTGCCAGCATCCCCCGGGACAGGGTCACTGAAGCTTTCTTT.

This clonotype was recorded once. The rearrangement joins TRBV6-6 to TRBJ1-1; unclear D gene. Deletions cut 7 bases from V and 3 bases from J, with 15 bases between. This CDR3 is built from 14 residues. Germline V gene sequence: CDR1 MNHNY, CDR2 SVGAGI (reference sequence). The CDR3, as DNA: TGTGCCAGCAACGCCGGGCGCCGTTACACTGAAGCTTTCTTT. Its translation is CASNAGRRYTEAFF.

This clonotype was recorded at least ten times. This rearrangement joins TRBV7-6 to TRBJ2-7; TRBD1 is a possible D gene (5 bases). This CDR3 is 19 amino acids long. CDR1 and CDR2 (germline): SGHVS, FNYEAQ. V gave up 2 bases and J gave up 7 bases, with 30 bases separating them. The CDR3 nucleotides read TGTGCCAGCAGCTTAAGCTCAGGGCCCTCACCCCTCCACTTAATTGAGCAGTACGTC. This encodes CASSLSSGPSPLHLIEQYV.

The rearrangement uses TRBV6-2 or TRBV6-3 and TRBJ2-1; D unclear. The V and J ends lost 9 bases and 0 bases respectively, with 9 bases between them. Germline V CDR1 and CDR2: MNHEY, SVGEGT. The CDR3 spans 13 residues. In nucleotides, the CDR3 is TGTGCCAGTGCCGGGTTCTCCTACAATGAGCAGTTCTTC. Encoded protein: CASAGFSYNEQFF.

This chain connects TRBV7-4 to TRBJ2-1; no reliable D call. The CDR3 sequence is 16 residues long. From germline, CDR1 is SGHVT and CDR2 SQSDAQ. Trimming removed 3 bases from V and 4 bases from J, with 16 bases in between. CDR3: CASSFAPVIGYNEQFF. The CDR3 DNA reads TGTGCCAGCAGCTTCGCCCCAGTTATCGGTTACAATGAGCAGTTCTTC.

The rearrangement joins TRBV27 to TRBJ1-6; D remains ambiguous. Looked up from germline, CDR1 is MNHEY and CDR2 is SMNVEV (reference sequence). With 4 bases removed from V and 8 bases from J, the gap between germline ends came to 15 bases. The CDR3 loop spans 15 amino acids. CDR3 residues: CASSSGERGHSPLHF. For the CDR3, the DNA is TGTGCCAGCAGTTCCGGGGAGCGCGGTCATTCACCCCTCCACTTT.

A few counts support this clonotype. The junction shows a germline mismatch at one end, possibly a read error. The rearrangement uses TRBV7-7 and TRBJ1-2; perhaps TRBD1 as D (5 bases). Germline CDR1 is SSHAT and CDR2 is FNYEAQ (reference sequence). The CDR3 has 14 amino acids. CDR3 in DNA: TGTGCTAGCAGCTTATTTGCAGGGACTGATGGCTACACCTTC. Protein: CASSLFAGTDGYTF. The full variable domain, rest sourced from reference TRBV7-7 and TRBJ1-2, is GAGVSQSPRYKVTKRGQDVTLRCDPISSHATLYWYQQALGQGPEFLTYFNYEAQPDKSGLPSDRFSAERPEGSISTLTIQRTEQRDSAMYRCASSLFAGTDGYTFGSGTRLTVV.

This clonotype showed up many times. The CDR3 DNA follows: TGTGCCAGCAGCTTAGATCTAGGATTTGGGACCCAGTACTTC. This gives the protein CASSLDLGFGTQYF. The chain combines TRBV7-2 with TRBJ2-5, with unresolved D. V lost 1 base, J lost 7 bases, and 13 bases lay in between. This CDR3 has 14 amino acids. Germline V CDR1 and CDR2: SGHTA, FQGNSA. Variable domain in full (rest from reference TRBV7-2 and TRBJ2-5): GAGVSQSPSNKVTEKGKDVELRCDPISGHTALYWYRQSLGQGLEFLIYFQGNSAPDKSGLPSDRFSAERTGGSVSTLTIQRTQQEDSAVYLCASSLDLGFGTQYFGPGTRLLVL.

V usage is TRBV7-2 and J usage is TRBJ1-1; tentative D call: TRBD1 (5 bases). Germline V gene sequence: CDR1 SGHTA, CDR2 FQGNSA. The CDR3 has 14 residues. Trimming removed 5 bases from V and 3 bases from J, with 13 bases in between. This CDR3 reads CASSPPDKYTEAFF. The CDR3 DNA is TGTGCCAGCAGCCCCCCGGACAAATACACTGAAGCTTTCTTT.

This clonotype was seen only a few times. This chain links TRBV7-9 with TRBJ1-1; 10 bases map to TRBD1. The CDR3 covers 15 residues. Germline-derived CDR1 and CDR2 are SEHNR and FQNEAQ (reference sequence). Unmatched junction bases numbered 7, after V lost 3 bases and J lost 6 bases. The CDR3 reads CASSFGRTGGPEAFF. In nucleotides, the CDR3 is TGTGCCAGCAGCTTCGGCCGGACAGGGGGTCCTGAAGCTTTCTTT.

The chain joins TRBV27 to TRBJ2-5; D gene unclear. V was shortened by 3 bases and J by 2 bases, with 7 bases between the two germline ends. Germline V CDR1 and CDR2: MNHEY, SMNVEV (reference sequence). The CDR3 has 13 residues. CDR3 sequence reads: CASSFRRQETQYF. The CDR3 region has the DNA TGTGCCAGCAGTTTCCGACGTCAAGAGACCCAGTACTTC.

The rearrangement links TRBV10-2 to TRBJ1-5; D gene unclear. Looked up from germline, CDR1 is WSHSY and CDR2 is SAAADI. Trimming removed 7 bases at V and 0 bases at J, with 13 bases between. This CDR3 contains 15 residues. CDR3: CASMAGPYSNQPQHF. For the CDR3, the DNA is TGCGCCAGCATGGCAGGCCCTTATAGCAATCAGCCCCAGCATTTT.

A few counts support this clonotype. The chain has TRBV10-3 and TRBJ2-1; D remains unclear. Trimming took off 9 bases at V and 0 bases at J, with 15 bases between the two ends. Germline V lookup: CDR1 ENHRY, CDR2 SYGVKD. The CDR3 sequence is 15 residues long. As DNA, the CDR3 is TGTGCCATACAAGGACCCTCAGGCTCCTACAATGAGCAGTTCTTC. This gives the protein CAIQGPSGSYNEQFF.

The V call is TRBV19, the J call TRBJ1-5, with TRBD1 matching over 8 bases. Per germline, CDR1 LNHDA and CDR2 SQIVND (reference sequence). The CDR3 covers 17 residues. V dropped 5 bases and J dropped 0; count of bases not matched to a gene: 9. The CDR3 DNA sequence: TGTGCCAGTAGTGGACGGACAGGGCAGTATAGCAATCAGCCCCAGCATTTT. Amino acid sequence: CASSGRTGQYSNQPQHF.

In the case of this clonotype: The junction departs from germline at one end; a sequencing error may be responsible. J is TRBJ1-2 and V is TRBV5-4; D possibly corresponds to TRBD1 (6 bases). The CDR3 is 17 amino acids. Germline CDR1 is SGHNT and CDR2 is YYREEE (reference sequence). The DNA for the CDR3 is TGTGTCAGCAGCCACATGGGAGAGGACAGCGCTAACTATGGCTACACCTTC. It encodes CVSSHMGEDSANYGYTF.

This clonotype came up a few times. The chain carries TRBV6-1 and TRBJ2-1; TRBD2 agrees at 7 bases. Per the germline V gene, CDR1 is MNHNS and CDR2 is SASEGT. J lost 6 bases, V lost 5 bases, and 7 bases had no gene match. The CDR3 extends over 14 amino acids. The DNA of the CDR3 is TGTGCCAGCAGTACCCTGGGCGGGAGCAATGAGCAGTTCTTC. Protein sequence: CASSTLGGSNEQFF.

The chain uses TRBV19 and TRBJ2-7, with D possibly being TRBD1 (6 bases). The CDR3 extends over 12 amino acids. Germline values: CDR1 LNHDA, CDR2 SQIVND (reference sequence). Trimming removed 7 bases at V and 4 bases at J, with 11 bases between. The CDR3 DNA sequence: TGTGCCAGTATTACAGGGAGTTACGAGCAGTACGTC. This gives the protein CASITGSYEQYV.

There are many counts of this clonotype. J is TRBJ1-2 and V is TRBV7-2; D is undetermined. V gave up 5 bases and J gave up 8 bases, with 24 bases separating them. Germline V gene lookup returns CDR1 SGHTA and CDR2 FQGNSA. The CDR3 spans 16 residues. The DNA for the CDR3 is TGTGCCAGCAGCCCTTTAGAACGACTTCGGGCGGCGGGCTACACCTTC. Residues: CASSPLERLRAAGYTF.

This sequence joins TRBV7-6 and TRBJ1-1; D ambiguous. CDR3 size: 12 residues. The V and J ends lost 5 bases and 8 bases respectively, with 12 bases between them. Germline V gene data show CDR1 as SGHVS and CDR2 as FNYEAQ. Here the CDR3 DNA reads TGTGCCAGCAGCCAGGACTCCAGGGAAGCTTTCTTT. Protein sequence: CASSQDSREAFF.

This chain uses TRBV7-3 with TRBJ1-1; the D gene is possibly TRBD1 (6 bases). There are 14 residues in the CDR3. Trimming removed 5 bases from V and 2 bases from J, with 12 bases in between. Germline lookup yields CDR1 SGHTA and CDR2 FQGTGA. The CDR3 region is CASSPQGYNTEAFF. The CDR3 DNA reads TGTGCCAGCAGCCCCCAGGGGTATAACACTGAAGCTTTCTTT.

This clonotype was found once. This chain links TRBV9 with TRBJ2-5; D might be TRBD1 or TRBD2, each matching 5 bases. V lost 4 bases and J 4 bases, leaving 14 bases between the germline ends. This CDR3 region has 14 residues. Germline V CDR1 and CDR2: SGDLS, YYNGEE. As DNA, the CDR3 is TGTGCCAGCAGCCCCCCCAATGGGGGAGAGACCCAGTACTTC. Translating it yields CASSPPNGGETQYF.

This clonotype was counted at least ten times. This chain links TRBV7-6 with TRBJ2-5, with 8 bases fitting TRBD2. After removal of 4 bases from V and 2 bases from J, the junction contained 18 bases not matched to a gene. This CDR3 spans 19 amino acids. CDR1 is SGHVS, CDR2 FNYEAQ, per germline. The CDR3: CASSSPAGGPMQIQETQYF. The CDR3 region has the DNA TGTGCCAGCAGCTCCCCTGCGGGGGGTCCGATGCAGATTCAAGAGACCCAGTACTTC. Complete variable domain (other parts from reference TRBV7-6 and TRBJ2-5): GAGVSQSPRYKVTKRGQDVALRCDPISGHVSLYWYRQALGQGPEFLTYFNYEAQQDKSGLPNDRFSAERPEGSISTLTIQRTEQRDSAMYRCASSSPAGGPMQIQETQYFGPGTRLLVL.

Only a few counts were recorded for this clonotype. The DNA is omitted, as the CDR3 cannot be located on it reliably, and the CDR3 follows TCRdb's listing. The CDR3 region is CASILVPLKSNNYGYTF. The genes are TRBV7-9 and TRBJ1-2; the tabulated D call, TRBD1, remains unverified against the DNA. Including both end residues, the CDR3 is 17 amino acids long. From germline, CDR1 is SEHNR and CDR2 FQNEAQ (reference sequence).

This clonotype turned up a few times. The chain employs TRBV11-1 and TRBJ2-1; 7 positions match TRBD1. V was pared by 5 bases and J by 8 bases, with 12 bases of the junction left unmatched. The CDR3 totals 15 residues. The germline V gene has CDR1 SGHAT and CDR2 FQDESV (reference sequence). The CDR3 loop is CASSTGVPPTDEQFF. The CDR3 DNA sequence: TGTGCCAGCAGCACAGGGGTCCCCCCAACGGATGAGCAGTTCTTC.

As concerns this clonotype: One base away lies a much larger clone, so this may be a sequencing read error. The J gene is TRBJ2-3, the V gene TRBV7-6; D is unclear. The length of the CDR3 is 14 residues. Germline V gene lookup returns CDR1 SGHVS and CDR2 FNYEAQ. CDR3 sequence (DNA): TGTACCAGCAGCCCCAGTTCTGGTACAGATACGCAGTATTTT. Encoded protein: CTSSPSSGTDTQYF.